The 28 T cell receptor beta chains below were found in one sample sequenced in a study of T cells in Graves' hyperthyroidism and ophthalmopathy. Researchers took RNA transcripts and amplified the TCR beta CDR3 regions from them. Primed by the HTBI set, a first-round RT-PCR was run on the TCR CDR3. Via MiXCR, TCRdb re-called the multiplex PCR reads, giving one row per CDR3 protein. This table has approximately 510,000 distinct CDR3 sequences, around 21% appearing once. The material sequenced was blood. These receptors came from a man younger than 30 with Graves' hyperthyroidism.

This clonotype has ten or more counts. The chain recombines TRBV27 with TRBJ2-7; either TRBD1 or TRBD2 may fit D (6 bases each). V was pared by 4 bases and J by 5 bases, with 15 bases between. The CDR3 consists of 14 residues. Germline lookup yields CDR1 MNHEY and CDR2 SMNVEV (reference sequence). The DNA for the CDR3 is TGTGCCAGCAGTTCGAGGGGGGCGAGGAACGAGCAGTACTTC. It translates to CASSSRGARNEQYF.

This clonotype was detected many times. V gene TRBV28 combines with J gene TRBJ2-2; D may be TRBD1 (6 bases). The CDR3 has 14 residues. V was pared by 2 bases and J by 7 bases, with 11 bases between. Germline V gene sequence: CDR1 MDHEN, CDR2 SYDVKM. CDR3 residues: CASSLPGAVGELFF. The CDR3 DNA is TGTGCCAGCAGTTTACCAGGGGCGGTCGGGGAGCTGTTTTTT. The variable domain in full, with the rest retrieved from reference TRBV28 and TRBJ2-2, is DVKVTQSSRYLVKRTGEKVFLECVQDMDHENMFWYRQDPGLGLRLIYFSYDVKMKEKGDIPEGYSVSREKKERFSLILESASTNQTSMYLCASSLPGAVGELFFGEGSRLTVL.

The chain joins TRBV27 to TRBJ2-7; D tentatively reads TRBD1 or TRBD2 (5 bases each). The CDR3 covers 15 residues. V lost 2 bases, J lost 2 bases, and 13 bases lay in between. Germline V gene data show CDR1 as MNHEY and CDR2 as SMNVEV (reference sequence). The CDR3, as DNA: TGTGCCAGCAGTTTAACGTGGGACCAGGCCTACGAGCAGTACTTC. Amino acid sequence: CASSLTWDQAYEQYF.

The sample holds many counts of this clonotype. CDR3 DNA: TGCAGTGCTAGACGGGGACAGCTCAATGGCTACACCTTC. This codes for CSARRGQLNGYTF. This rearrangement joins TRBV20-1 to TRBJ1-2; 7 bases map to TRBD1. V shed 2 bases, J shed 6 bases, and the junction held 6 bases outside the gene matches. The CDR3 consists of 13 residues. Germline V gene data show CDR1 as DFQATT and CDR2 as SNEGSKA (reference sequence).

The chain links TRBV6-5 to TRBJ1-6; D is uncertain. CDR1 is MNHEY and CDR2 is SVGAGI in the germline V gene. The V end was cut by 2 bases, the J end by 7 bases, with 9 bases between. This CDR3 is 14 amino acids long. The chain's CDR3 is CASSYGIFNSPLHF. In DNA, the CDR3 is TGTGCCAGCAGTTACGGGATCTTCAATTCACCCCTCCACTTT.

This clonotype has a count of ten or more. The V call is TRBV28, the J call TRBJ1-2; D unresolved. With 8 bases removed from V and 7 bases from J, the gap between germline ends came to 8 bases. CDR3 length equals 10 residues. The germline V gene has CDR1 MDHEN and CDR2 SYDVKM. The CDR3: CASLIAGYTF. Written as DNA, the CDR3 is TGTGCCAGCCTTATTGCTGGCTACACCTTC.

This clonotype was detected a few times. The genes are TRBV30 and TRBJ1-2; a weak D match, TRBD1 (6 bases). The CDR3 is 14 amino acids. Trimming shortened V by 3 bases and J by 5 bases, and 16 bases separated the two germline ends. Per the germline V gene, CDR1 is GTSNPN and CDR2 is SVGIG (reference sequence). In nucleotides, the CDR3 is TGTGCCTGGAGCGGGCAGGGGTACAATTATGGCTACACCTTC. Translating it yields CAWSGQGYNYGYTF.

This clonotype was seen repeatedly, ten times or more. The chain carries TRBV7-8 and TRBJ2-5, with unresolved D. Germline CDR1 reads SGHVS; CDR2 reads FQNEAQ. The CDR3 length is 13 residues. Deletions cut 1 base from V and 2 bases from J, with 5 bases between. Here the CDR3 DNA reads TGTGCCAGCAGCTTAGTTTTACAAGAGACCCAGTACTTC. It codes for CASSLVLQETQYF.

This clonotype was observed at least ten times. CDR3 in amino acids: CATSDRDFRTEAFF. The CDR3 nucleotides are TGTGCCACCAGTGACCGGGACTTCCGCACTGAAGCTTTCTTT. The chain has TRBV24-1 and TRBJ1-1, with a weak D call TRBD1 (5 bases). CDR3 length equals 14 residues. CDR1 is KGHDR, CDR2 SFDVKD, per germline. V was trimmed by 4 bases and J by 4 bases, leaving 12 bases between them.

This clonotype occurred many times. The chain uses TRBV7-9 and TRBJ1-1, with D unclear. Germline values: CDR1 SEHNR, CDR2 FQNEAQ (reference sequence). The ends were cut back, 1 base at V and 1 base at J, with 10 bases in the middle. The CDR3 has 15 amino acids. In DNA form, the CDR3 reads TGTGCCAGCAGCTTAGGTGGGTGGACGAACACTGAAGCTTTCTTT. Translating gives CASSLGGWTNTEAFF.

The V call is TRBV6-1, the J call TRBJ1-2; D possibly corresponds to TRBD1 (6 bases). CDR1 is MNHNS and CDR2 is SASEGT in the germline V gene. The CDR3 length is 12 residues. The germline V and J ends were trimmed by 7 bases and 4 bases, with 10 bases remaining between them. The CDR3 region is CASTTGPYGYTF. The CDR3 nucleotides read TGTGCCAGCACCACAGGGCCCTATGGCTACACCTTC.

This clonotype was recorded many times. V usage is TRBV6-7 and J usage is TRBJ1-1; a weak D match, TRBD1 (5 bases). TRBV6-7 counts as an open reading frame of uncertain function. The CDR3 is 17 amino acids. Trimming took off 11 bases at V and 0 bases at J, with 25 bases between the two ends. The CDR3 loop is CAAASETVGTLNTEAFF. The CDR3 DNA reads as TGTGCCGCCGCTAGCGAGACAGTGGGCACCCTGAACACTGAAGCTTTCTTT.

This clonotype was observed at least ten times. The chain joins TRBV12-3 or TRBV12-4 to TRBJ1-1; D remains ambiguous. CDR3 length: 15 amino acids. V was pared by 0 bases and J by 1 base, with 9 bases between. This CDR3 is CASSLALEWNTEAFF. CDR3 in DNA: TGTGCCAGCAGTTTAGCCCTAGAATGGAACACTGAAGCTTTCTTT.

This clonotype was counted many times. CDR3 in amino acids: CASSSGTGARQPQHF. The DNA of the CDR3 is TGTGCCAGCAGCTCGGGGACAGGGGCGAGACAGCCCCAGCATTTT. The chain couples TRBV11-2 to TRBJ1-5, with 10 bases lining up with TRBD1. CDR3 length equals 15 residues. Per the germline V gene, CDR1 is SGHAT and CDR2 is FQNNGV. The ends lost 4 bases at V and 7 bases at J; junction bases unmatched: 7.

This clonotype has a handful of counts. The CDR3 coding sequence is TGTGCCAGCAGCCAACTCAGGGGTAGGACCGGGGAGCTGTTTTTT. It translates to CASSQLRGRTGELFF. The chain combines TRBV5-6 with TRBJ2-2, with D possibly being TRBD1 (6 bases). CDR3 size: 15 residues. Germline V gene data show CDR1 as SGHDT and CDR2 as YYEEEE. V lost 4 bases and J lost 5, with 15 bases in between.

A few counts support this clonotype. CDR3: CAWTRGYTGELFF. In DNA, the CDR3 is TGTGCCTGGACCAGGGGGTACACCGGGGAGCTGTTTTTT. The rearrangement uses TRBV30 and TRBJ2-2; 7 nucleotides line up with TRBD1. The CDR3 spans 13 residues. The germline V gene encodes CDR1 GTSNPN and CDR2 SVGIG (reference sequence). The trim removed 4 bases at V and 3 bases at J, leaving 2 bases unmatched. The full variable domain, rest sourced from reference TRBV30 and TRBJ2-2, is SQTIHQWPATLVQPVGSPLSLECTVEGTSNPNLYWYRQAAGRGLQLLFYSVGIGQISSEVPQNLSASRPQDRQFILSSKKLLLSDSGFYLCAWTRGYTGELFFGEGSRLTVL.

This clonotype was observed a handful of times. The rearrangement uses TRBV27 and TRBJ2-2, with 7 bases that match TRBD2. The V and J ends lost 7 bases and 2 bases, in that order; junction bases with no gene match: 7. The germline gives CDR1 MNHEY, CDR2 SMNVEV (reference sequence). The CDR3 consists of 15 residues. The CDR3 coding sequence is TGTGCCAGCAAGGAAGCGGGGACCAACACCGGGGAGCTGTTTTTT. The encoded protein is CASKEAGTNTGELFF.

The rearrangement joins TRBV12-3 or TRBV12-4 to TRBJ1-3; D gene unclear. Trimming left V 6 bases short and J 8 bases short, with 17 bases between. The CDR3 is 14 residues long. DNA for the CDR3: TGTGCCAGCAGAAAGGAGGCGGCCTTTTACACCATATATTTT. Its translation: CASRKEAAFYTIYF.

This clonotype is a singleton in its sample. This may arise from a read error, as a much more abundant clone is one base away. The chain couples TRBV28 to TRBJ2-4, with D uncertain. Between the trimmed V and J ends, which lost 2 bases and 0 bases, there was a span of 5 bases. Germline V gives CDR1 MDHEN, CDR2 SYDVKM. CDR3 length: 14 amino acids. CDR3 bases: TGTGCCAGCAGTTTAGCTCGAGCCAAAAACATTCAGTACTTC. Amino acid sequence: CASSLARAKNIQYF. The entire variable domain, with the rest obtained from reference TRBV28 and TRBJ2-4, is as follows: DVKVTQSSRYLVKRTGEKVFLECVQDMDHENMFWYRQDPGLGLRLIYFSYDVKMKEKGDIPEGYSVSREKKERFSLILESASTNQTSMYLCASSLARAKNIQYFGAGTRLSVL.

This clonotype has at least ten counts. V usage is TRBV6-2 or TRBV6-3 and J usage is TRBJ2-5, with D perhaps TRBD2 (6 bases). The CDR3 runs 15 residues. Per germline, CDR1 MNHEY and CDR2 SVGEGT. V lost 0 bases to trimming and J lost 5 bases, with 13 bases between them. The CDR3 loop is CASSYSDGGAETQYF. The CDR3 coding sequence is TGTGCCAGCAGTTACTCCGACGGGGGAGCCGAGACCCAGTACTTC.

This clonotype was observed many times. V and J are TRBV5-1 and TRBJ2-2, with a weak D call TRBD2 (5 bases). CDR1 is SGHRS and CDR2 is YFSETQ in the germline V gene. This CDR3 comprises 12 residues. Trimming removed 5 bases from V and 7 bases from J, with 9 bases in between. The CDR3 nucleotides are TGCGCCAGCAGAAAAGCGGTCGGGGAGCTGTTTTTT. Residues: CASRKAVGELFF.

J is TRBJ2-7 and V is TRBV7-9; the match to TRBD1 covers 7 bases. The germline CDR1 and CDR2 sequences are SEHNR and FQNEAQ (reference sequence). This CDR3 contains 13 residues. Losses at the gene ends were 3 bases for V and 3 bases for J; bases not matched to a gene: 2. The CDR3 nucleotides read TGTGCCAGCAGCTTCCCAGGGGGCTACGAGCAGTACTTC. Translating it yields CASSFPGGYEQYF.

The rearrangement links TRBV15 to TRBJ1-1; 8 bases fit TRBD1. In germline, CDR1 is LNHNV, CDR2 YYDKDF (reference sequence). CDR3 length: 16 residues. V shed 3 bases and J 0 bases; nucleotides not matched to a gene: 6. Written as DNA, the CDR3 is TGTGCCACCAGCAGTGCAGACAGGGGATTGAACACTGAAGCTTTCTTT. This codes for CATSSADRGLNTEAFF.

This clonotype was observed at least ten times. This chain joins TRBV27 and TRBJ1-1; no clear D. Trimming shortened V by 8 bases and J by 8 bases, and 24 bases separated the two germline ends. This CDR3 is built from 15 residues. CDR1 and CDR2 from the germline V gene are MNHEY and SMNVEV (reference sequence). The CDR3 DNA follows: TGTGCCAGCCGTACTAGGACGAGGACTTGGGAGGAAGCTTTCTTT. Protein: CASRTRTRTWEEAFF.

This clonotype showed up many times. The chain recombines TRBV30 with TRBJ1-1; D might be TRBD1 (5 bases). CDR3 length equals 11 residues. Germline-derived CDR1 and CDR2 are GTSNPN and SVGIG (reference sequence). Trimming removed 4 bases from V and 5 bases from J, with 8 bases in between. The CDR3 DNA is TGTGCCTGGACAGGGCGAACTGAAGCTTTCTTT. Translating it yields CAWTGRTEAFF.

There are a few counts of this clonotype. The chain links TRBV3-1 to TRBJ1-1; D perhaps matches TRBD1 (5 bases). The V gene lost 1 base and the J gene lost 10 bases, with 7 bases spanning the gap. Germline loops: CDR1 LGHDT, CDR2 YNNKEL (reference sequence). CDR3 length equals 11 residues. CDR3 amino acids: CASSQGTRAFF. The CDR3 DNA follows: TGTGCCAGCAGCCAAGGGACAAGAGCTTTCTTT.

This clonotype was picked up many times. The V and J genes are TRBV28 and TRBJ2-2; perhaps D is TRBD1 or TRBD2 (5 bases each). Trimming cost V 6 bases and J 3 bases, with 14 bases left between them. The V gene's germline CDR1 is MDHEN and CDR2 SYDVKM. This CDR3 has 15 residues. CDR3 amino acids: CASSGASRDTGELFF. The CDR3 nucleotides read TGTGCCAGCAGCGGGGCTAGCCGTGACACCGGGGAGCTGTTTTTT.

This clonotype was detected a few times. This chain links TRBV13 with TRBJ1-1; D is ambiguous. Germline V gene lookup returns CDR1 PRHDT and CDR2 FYEKMQ (reference sequence). This CDR3 has 13 amino acids. V lost 5 bases and J lost 3, with 10 bases in between. CDR3 sequence (DNA): TGTGCCAGCAGCCGCCTAAGGGACACTGAAGCTTTCTTT. This sequence encodes CASSRLRDTEAFF.